This T cell receptor beta chain was recorded in a study of T cell responses to AZD1222 COVID-19 vaccine. Sequencing was performed with immunoSEQ multiplex PCR; in TCRdb, only in-frame clones are kept and a portion is missing. The table shows 110,000 or so clones, with 70% to 90% occurring only once. Trimming pared 6 bases from V and 2 bases from J, leaving 13 bases between. CDR1 and CDR2 (germline): LNHNV, YYDKDF (reference sequence). The CDR3 is 14 amino acids. The receptor comes from an adult who received the AZD1222 COVID-19 vaccine. The sample here was peripheral blood, taken 28 days after the second AZD1222 dose. The V call is TRBV15, the J call TRBJ1-1, with a possible D match to TRBD1 (5 bases). The CDR3 DNA follows: TGTGCCACCAGTAAGTGGGGGGGTAACACTGAAGCTTTCTTT. Protein: CATSKWGGNTEAFF.